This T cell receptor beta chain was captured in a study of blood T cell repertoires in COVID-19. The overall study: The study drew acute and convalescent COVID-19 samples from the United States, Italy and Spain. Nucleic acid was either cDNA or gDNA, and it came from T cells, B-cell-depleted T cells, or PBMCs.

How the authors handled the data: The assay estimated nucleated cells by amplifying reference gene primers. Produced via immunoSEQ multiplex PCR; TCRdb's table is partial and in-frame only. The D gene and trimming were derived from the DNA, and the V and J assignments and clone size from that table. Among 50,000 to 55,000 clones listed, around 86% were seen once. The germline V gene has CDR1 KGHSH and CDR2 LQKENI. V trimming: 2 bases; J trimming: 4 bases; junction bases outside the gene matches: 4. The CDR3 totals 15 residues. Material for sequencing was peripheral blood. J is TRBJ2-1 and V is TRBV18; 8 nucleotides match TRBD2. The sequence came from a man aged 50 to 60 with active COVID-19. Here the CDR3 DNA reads TGTGCCAGCTCACCAACGGCGGGGGGTTACAATGAGCAGTTCTTC. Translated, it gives CASSPTAGGYNEQFF.